This T cell receptor beta chain was captured in a study of CD8+ T cells in alopecia areata. About the research overall: Treatment comprised oral tofacitinib, 5 to 10 mg twice daily, in treated patients. Severity scoring for treated patients was based on the percentage of affected scalp area.

Treatment here: oral pan-JAK inhibitor, 5-10 mg twice daily. Individuals with alopecia areata gave both lesional scalp punch biopsies and peripheral blood for collection. Sorting separated CD4+ and CD8+ T cells out of PBMCs. Investigators isolated RNA and reverse transcribed it into cDNA to act as the sequencing template. Sequencing used immunoSEQ multiplex PCR; TCRdb keeps in-frame clones, though not all of them. The data hold 120,000 to 150,000 clones, with roughly four fifths observed a single time. V gave up 4 bases and J gave up 0 bases; unmatched junction bases: 7. The CDR3 is made up of 16 amino acids.

The clonotype was recovered from a human donor with alopecia areata. The chain is built from TRBV23-1 and TRBJ2-3; 7 bases fit TRBD1. TRBV23-1 is an ORF for which the function is uncertain. The sample here was CD8+ T cells sorted from blood, taken at week 4, from a patient treated with tofacitinib. CDR3 bases: TGCGCCAGCAGTCCTAGGGCAGGGGGAAGCACAGATACGCAGTATTTT. Amino acids: CASSPRAGGSTDTQYF.